This is a list of T cell receptor beta chains from one sample in a study of CD8+ T cells in alopecia areata. TCRdb's copy holds only in-frame clones and misses some; the assay was immunoSEQ multiplex PCR. The table shows roughly 120,000 clones, with 35% to 40% occurring only once. The sample comprised CD4+ T cells sorted from blood. All receptors come from a human donor with alopecia areata. The CDR3 runs from the conserved cysteine through the conserved F or W. A D gene is named only where the DNA matches it firmly. For some rows the clone size is stated as once, few or many, or as a class when expanded; others skip it.

d_gene	abundance	v_gene	j_gene	CDR3aa	CDR3nt
TRBD1	-	TRBV29-1	TRBJ2-4	CSVPSTGSDIQYF	TGCAGCGTCCCATCGACAGGGAGTGACATTCAGTACTTC
-	-	TRBV29-1	TRBJ2-7	CSVGRGSSYEQYF	TGCAGCGTTGGAAGAGGCAGTTCCTACGAGCAGTACTTC
-	-	TRBV29-1	TRBJ2-2	CSVEDVAGELFF	TGCAGCGTTGAAGATGTGGCCGGGGAGCTGTTTTTT
TRBD2	few	TRBV7-2	TRBJ2-1	CASRRARSLRGAANEQFF	TGTGCCAGCAGACGGGCACGGTCCCTGCGGGGGGCGGCAAATGAGCAGTTCTTC
-	-	TRBV7-3	TRBJ2-3	CASSPRQGGGGQYF	TGTGCCAGCAGCCCACGACAAGGTGGGGGCGGGCAGTATTTT
TRBD2	-	TRBV29-1	TRBJ2-3	CSVSGGRTDTQYF	TGCAGCGTATCGGGGGGGAGGACAGATACGCAGTATTTT
-	-	TRBV29-1	TRBJ2-5	CSVGGVVRETQYF	TGCAGCGTCGGAGGGGTAGTCAGAGAGACCCAGTACTTC
TRBD1	few	TRBV28	TRBJ2-1	CASSLSGTAFNEQFF	TGTGCCAGCAGTTTATCCGGGACAGCCTTCAATGAGCAGTTCTTC
-	few	TRBV28	TRBJ2-3	CASSLLGVEDTQYF	TGTGCCAGCAGTTTATTAGGGGTGGAAGATACGCAGTATTTT
TRBD2	few	TRBV11-2	TRBJ2-7	CASSVGGGPPTEQYF	TGTGCCAGCAGCGTAGGCGGGGGACCCCCGACCGAGCAGTACTTC
-	few	TRBV29-1	TRBJ2-5	CSVGLLAAVKETQYF	TGCAGCGTTGGTCTCTTGGCAGCTGTAAAAGAGACCCAGTACTTC
TRBD1	-	TRBV11-3	TRBJ2-1	CASSTGPGQGQFF	TGTGCCAGCAGCACCGGACCGGGACAGGGGCAGTTCTTC
TRBD2	-	TRBV7-3	TRBJ2-3	CASTSGGRGSTDTQYF	TGTGCCAGCACCTCGGGCGGGCGGGGGAGCACAGATACGCAGTATTTT
-	few	TRBV4-3	TRBJ1-1	CASSPRLGTEAFF	TGCGCCAGCAGCCCAAGGCTTGGGACTGAAGCTTTCTTT
TRBD1	-	TRBV9	TRBJ1-2	CASTRTGTTRGYTF	TGTGCCAGCACCAGGACAGGGACCACTAGGGGCTACACCTTC
-	-	TRBV14	TRBJ1-1	CASSRLNTEAFF	TGTGCCAGCAGCCGGCTGAACACTGAAGCTTTCTTT
-	-	TRBV7-2	TRBJ2-7	CASSFPGTYEQYF	TGTGCCAGCAGCTTCCCCGGGACCTACGAGCAGTACTTC
-	-	TRBV20-1	TRBJ2-7	CSAESYYEQYF	TGCAGTGCCGAAAGTTACTACGAGCAGTACTTC
-	few	TRBV29-1	TRBJ1-1	CSVEGRRGTEAFF	TGCAGCGTTGAAGGTAGGCGAGGGACTGAAGCTTTCTTT
-	-	TRBV9	TRBJ2-1	CASSPTPRRYNEQFF	TGTGCCAGCAGCCCGACGCCTCGACGGTACAATGAGCAGTTCTTC
-	few	TRBV7-9	TRBJ1-2	CASSSTRSRVDGYTF	TGTGCCAGCAGCTCTACCCGTAGCAGGGTGGATGGCTACACCTTC
-	-	TRBV6-6	TRBJ1-1	CASRYTEAFF	TGTGCCAGCAGGTACACTGAAGCTTTCTTT
-	-	TRBV29-1	TRBJ2-5	CSVDPGTEGTQYF	TGCAGCGTTGACCCGGGAACAGAGGGGACCCAGTACTTC
-	-	TRBV6-5	TRBJ2-3	CASSYKGGGNTDTQYF	TGTGCCAGCAGTTACAAAGGAGGGGGGAACACAGATACGCAGTATTTT
-	few	TRBV29-1	TRBJ2-6	CSVDDSGANVLTF	TGCAGCGTTGACGACTCTGGGGCCAACGTCCTGACTTTC
TRBD1	-	TRBV25-1	TRBJ2-2	CASSRPGGHTGELFF	TGTGCCAGCAGTAGGCCAGGGGGCCACACCGGGGAGCTGTTTTTT
-	-	TRBV6-6	TRBJ2-5	CASSYSRPRETQYF	TGTGCCAGCAGTTACTCGAGGCCCCGGGAGACCCAGTACTTC
-	-	TRBV30	TRBJ2-3	CAWGTPRTQYF	TGTGCCTGGGGGACACCGCGAACGCAGTATTTT
TRBD2	few	TRBV18	TRBJ2-1	CASSLGLAGGVSYNEQFF	TGTGCCAGCTCACTTGGACTAGCGGGAGGGGTCTCCTACAATGAGCAGTTCTTC
-	-	TRBV28	TRBJ2-2	CASSFGIGELFF	TGTGCCAGCAGTTTTGGGATCGGGGAGCTGTTTTTT
-	-	TRBV29-1	TRBJ1-3	CSVYGRLTGNTIYF	TGCAGCGTTTACGGGAGGTTAACTGGAAACACCATATATTTT
-	-	TRBV5-6	TRBJ2-3	CASSLPAGRTDTQYF	TGTGCCAGCAGCTTGCCGGCGGGGCGCACAGATACGCAGTATTTT
-	-	TRBV18	TRBJ2-7	CASSPDRTTYEQYF	TGTGCCAGCTCACCCGACCGGACTACCTACGAGCAGTACTTC
-	-	TRBV7-8	TRBJ2-7	CASSRFTTFLPGEQYF	TGTGCCAGCAGCCGATTCACTACGTTCCTCCCCGGCGAGCAGTACTTC
-	-	TRBV29-1	TRBJ2-7	CSVQGGSYEQYF	TGCAGCGTTCAGGGGGGTTCCTACGAGCAGTACTTC
TRBD2	few	TRBV29-1	TRBJ2-2	CSVGVMAGVSGELFF	TGCAGCGTTGGGGTTATGGCGGGAGTATCCGGGGAGCTGTTTTTT
-	-	TRBV29-1	TRBJ1-5	CSVARDGNQPQHF	TGCAGCGTTGCCCGGGACGGGAATCAGCCCCAGCATTTT
TRBD1	few	TRBV19	TRBJ1-1	CASIPDRVNVEAFF	TGTGCCAGTATTCCCGACAGGGTGAATGTAGAAGCTTTCTTT
-	-	TRBV29-1	TRBJ2-4	CSVSAGPGNIQYF	TGCAGCGTCTCGGCGGGCCCCGGAAACATTCAGTACTTC
-	-	TRBV30	TRBJ2-7	CAWMGTGDYEQYF	TGTGCCTGGATGGGGACGGGCGATTACGAGCAGTACTTC
-	few	TRBV7-6	TRBJ2-7	CASSLAQDYEQYF	TGTGCCAGCAGCTTAGCGCAGGACTACGAGCAGTACTTC
-	few	TRBV28	TRBJ2-7	CASSLSRPSYEQYF	TGTGCCAGCAGTTTATCAAGGCCCTCCTACGAGCAGTACTTC
-	-	TRBV29-1	TRBJ2-5	CSVGTAGTQYF	TGCAGCGTTGGGACAGCTGGGACCCAGTACTTC
TRBD1	-	TRBV7-6	TRBJ1-5	CASSETGGTQPQHF	TGTGCCAGCAGCGAGACAGGGGGCACTCAGCCCCAGCATTTT
TRBD2	few	TRBV11-2	TRBJ2-1	CASSLDALLAGSYNEQFF	TGTGCCAGCAGCTTAGACGCTCTACTAGCGGGATCCTACAATGAGCAGTTCTTC